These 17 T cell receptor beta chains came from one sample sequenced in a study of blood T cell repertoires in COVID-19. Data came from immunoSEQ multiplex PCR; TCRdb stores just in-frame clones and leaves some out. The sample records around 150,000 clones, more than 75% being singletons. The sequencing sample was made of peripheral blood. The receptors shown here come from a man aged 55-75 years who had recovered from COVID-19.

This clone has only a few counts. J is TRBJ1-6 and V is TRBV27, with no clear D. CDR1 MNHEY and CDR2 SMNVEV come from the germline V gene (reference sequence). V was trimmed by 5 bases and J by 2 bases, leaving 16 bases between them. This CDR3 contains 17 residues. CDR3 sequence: CASSPESVVTYNSPLHF. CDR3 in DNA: TGTGCCAGCAGTCCGGAGTCGGTTGTCACCTATAATTCACCCCTCCACTTT.

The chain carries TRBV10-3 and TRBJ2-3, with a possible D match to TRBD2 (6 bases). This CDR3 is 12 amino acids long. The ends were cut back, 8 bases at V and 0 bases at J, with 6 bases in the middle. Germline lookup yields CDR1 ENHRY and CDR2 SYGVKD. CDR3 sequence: CAIGGSTDTQYF. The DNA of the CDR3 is TGTGCCATCGGAGGGAGCACAGATACGCAGTATTTT.

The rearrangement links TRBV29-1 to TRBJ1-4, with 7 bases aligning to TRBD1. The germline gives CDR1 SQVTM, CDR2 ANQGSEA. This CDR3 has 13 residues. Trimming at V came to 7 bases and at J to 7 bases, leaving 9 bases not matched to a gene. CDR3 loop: CSARGRMGEKLFF. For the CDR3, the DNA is TGCAGCGCCAGGGGGAGGATGGGTGAAAAACTGTTTTTT.

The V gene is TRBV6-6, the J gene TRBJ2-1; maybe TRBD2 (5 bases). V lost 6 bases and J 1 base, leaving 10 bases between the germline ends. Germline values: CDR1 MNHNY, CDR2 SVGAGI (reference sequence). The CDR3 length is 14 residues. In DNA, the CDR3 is TGTGCCAGCAGCCTGGGAGAGTCCTACAATGAGCAGTTCTTC. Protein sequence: CASSLGESYNEQFF.

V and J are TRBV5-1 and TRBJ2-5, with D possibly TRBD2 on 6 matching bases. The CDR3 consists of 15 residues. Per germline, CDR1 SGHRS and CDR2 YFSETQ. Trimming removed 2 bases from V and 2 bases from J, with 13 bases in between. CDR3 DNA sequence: TGCGCCAGCAGCTTATCAGGGACTCCTCAAGAGACCCAGTACTTC. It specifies CASSLSGTPQETQYF.

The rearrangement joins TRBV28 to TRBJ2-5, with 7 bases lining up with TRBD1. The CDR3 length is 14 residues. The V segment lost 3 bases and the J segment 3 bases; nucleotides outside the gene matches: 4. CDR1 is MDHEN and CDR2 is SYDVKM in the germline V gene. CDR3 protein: CASSLYRGEETQYF. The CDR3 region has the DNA TGTGCCAGCAGTTTGTACAGGGGCGAAGAGACCCAGTACTTC.

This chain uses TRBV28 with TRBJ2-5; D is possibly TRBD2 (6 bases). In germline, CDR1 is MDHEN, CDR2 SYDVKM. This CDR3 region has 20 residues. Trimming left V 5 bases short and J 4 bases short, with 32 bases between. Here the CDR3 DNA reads TGTGCCAGCAGTCTCCTGGGACTTCCAGGAGGAGGGCGGACCGGAGAGACCCAGTACTTC. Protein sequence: CASSLLGLPGGGRTGETQYF.

Here the CDR3 DNA reads TGTGCCAGCAGTTGGGACAGGGCCGGGGAGCTGTTTTTT. Residues: CASSWDRAGELFF. The chain has TRBV7-9 and TRBJ2-2; 9 bases agree with TRBD1. Germline CDR1 and CDR2: SEHNR and FQNEAQ (reference sequence). V lost 6 bases and J lost 6; bases outside the gene matches: 2. The CDR3 is 13 residues long. Combining the CDR3 with reference TRBV7-9 and TRBJ2-2 gives the whole variable domain DTGVSQNPRHKITKRGQNVTFRCDPISEHNRLYWYRQTLGQGPEFLTYFQNEAQLEKSRLLSDRFSAERPKGSFSTLEIQRTEQGDSAMYLCASSWDRAGELFFGEGSRLTVL.

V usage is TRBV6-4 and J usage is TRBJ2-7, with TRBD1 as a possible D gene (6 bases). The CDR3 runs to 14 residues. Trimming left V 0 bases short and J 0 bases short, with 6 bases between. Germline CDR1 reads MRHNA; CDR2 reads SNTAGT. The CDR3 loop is CASSDSGGSYEQYF. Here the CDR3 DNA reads TGTGCCAGCAGTGACTCAGGGGGCTCCTACGAGCAGTACTTC.

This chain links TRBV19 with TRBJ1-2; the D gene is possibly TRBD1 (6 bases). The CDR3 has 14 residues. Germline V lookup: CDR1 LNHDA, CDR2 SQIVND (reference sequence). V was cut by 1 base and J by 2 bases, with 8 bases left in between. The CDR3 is CASSIGTENYGYTF. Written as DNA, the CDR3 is TGTGCCAGTAGTATAGGGACAGAGAACTATGGCTACACCTTC. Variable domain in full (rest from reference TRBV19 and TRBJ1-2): DGGITQSPKYLFRKEGQNVTLSCEQNLNHDAMYWYRQDPGQGLRLIYYSQIVNDFQKGDIAEGYSVSREKKESFPLTVTSAQKNPTAFYLCASSIGTENYGYTFGSGTRLTVV.

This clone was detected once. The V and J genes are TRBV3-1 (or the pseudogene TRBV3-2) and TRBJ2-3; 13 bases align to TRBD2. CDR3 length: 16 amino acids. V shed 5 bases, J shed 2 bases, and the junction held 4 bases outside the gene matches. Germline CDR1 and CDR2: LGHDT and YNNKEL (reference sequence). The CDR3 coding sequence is TGTGCCAGCAGCGCCGGACTAGCGGGGGCCACAGATACGCAGTATTTT. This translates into CASSAGLAGATDTQYF.

The CDR3 is CASSEAPGNGNQPQHF. As DNA, the CDR3 is TGTGCCAGCAGTGAAGCGCCCGGGAACGGCAATCAGCCCCAGCATTTT. The chain recombines TRBV6-1 with TRBJ1-5; D uncertain. Germline values: CDR1 MNHNS, CDR2 SASEGT. Trimming took 0 bases from V and 2 from J, leaving 11 bases between them. The CDR3 consists of 16 residues.

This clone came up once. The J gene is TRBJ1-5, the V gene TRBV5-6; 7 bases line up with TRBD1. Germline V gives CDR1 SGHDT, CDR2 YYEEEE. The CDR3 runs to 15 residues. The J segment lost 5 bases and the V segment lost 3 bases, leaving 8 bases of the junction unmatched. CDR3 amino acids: CASSWGQSGDQPQHF. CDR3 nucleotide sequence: TGTGCCAGCAGCTGGGGACAGTCGGGGGATCAGCCCCAGCATTTT. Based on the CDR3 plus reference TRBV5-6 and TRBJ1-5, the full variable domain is DAGVTQSPTHLIKTRGQQVTLRCSPKSGHDTVSWYQQALGQGPQFIFQYYEEEERQRGNFPDRFSGHQFPNYSSELNVNALLLGDSALYLCASSWGQSGDQPQHFGDGTRLSIL.

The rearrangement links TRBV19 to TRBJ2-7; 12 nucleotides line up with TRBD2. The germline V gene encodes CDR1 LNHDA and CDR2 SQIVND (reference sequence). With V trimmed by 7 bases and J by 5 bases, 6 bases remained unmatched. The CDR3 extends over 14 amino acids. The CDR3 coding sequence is TGTGCCAGTAATCCGACTAGCGGGAGAAACGAGCAGTACTTC. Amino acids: CASNPTSGRNEQYF. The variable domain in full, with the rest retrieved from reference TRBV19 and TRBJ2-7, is DGGITQSPKYLFRKEGQNVTLSCEQNLNHDAMYWYRQDPGQGLRLIYYSQIVNDFQKGDIAEGYSVSREKKESFPLTVTSAQKNPTAFYLCASNPTSGRNEQYFGPGTRLTVT.

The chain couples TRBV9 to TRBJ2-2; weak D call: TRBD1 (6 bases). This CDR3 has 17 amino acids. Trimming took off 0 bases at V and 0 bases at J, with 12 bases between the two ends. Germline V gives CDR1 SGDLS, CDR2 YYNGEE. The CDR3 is CASSVAPGTTNTGELFF. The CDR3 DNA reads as TGTGCCAGCAGCGTAGCCCCGGGGACAACGAACACCGGGGAGCTGTTTTTT.

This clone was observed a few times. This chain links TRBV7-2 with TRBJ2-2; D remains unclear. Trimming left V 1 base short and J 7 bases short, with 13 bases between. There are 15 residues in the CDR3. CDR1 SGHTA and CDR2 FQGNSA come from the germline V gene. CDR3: CASSLVIGPHGELFF. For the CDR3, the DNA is TGTGCCAGCAGCTTAGTAATTGGGCCCCACGGGGAGCTGTTTTTT.

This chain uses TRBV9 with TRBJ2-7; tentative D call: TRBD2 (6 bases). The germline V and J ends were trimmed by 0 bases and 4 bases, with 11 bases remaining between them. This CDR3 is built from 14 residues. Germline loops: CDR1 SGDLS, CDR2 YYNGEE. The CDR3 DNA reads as TGTGCCAGCAGCGTAGCGGGAGTGGGGTACGAGCAGTACTTC. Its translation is CASSVAGVGYEQYF.